This T cell receptor (beta chain) appears in the sequencing data of a study of T cells after yellow fever vaccination. This clonotype has more than one count but fewer than ten. Its antigen is unidentified. Germline CDR1 LNHDA, CDR2 SQIVND (reference sequence). The CDR3 runs to 14 residues. V shed 1 base and J shed 4 bases, with 10 bases lying between them. A single record per CDR3 protein comes from TCRdb applying MiXCR to the 5' RACE reads. The sample lists 300,000 to 400,000 distinct CDR3 sequences; around 10% were seen once. Points from the study as a whole: Once the booster was given, most primary-vaccination clones reappeared, at about 96% for CD4 and 88% for CD8.

The rearrangement uses TRBV19 and TRBJ1-2; no clear D. The sequences come from CD4+ T cells sorted from PBMCs, collected 45 days after the yellow fever booster vaccination. This sequence was found in a man aged 18 to 30 who received the YFV17D yellow fever vaccine. The CDR3, as DNA: TGTGCCAGTAGTATAGGTGGACTTAGCTATGGCTACACCTTC. It translates to CASSIGGLSYGYTF.